Below are 17 T cell receptor beta chains sequenced from a single sample in a study of T cell repertoires in cytomegalovirus infection. TCRdb re-called the reads through MiXCR, storing one row per CDR3 protein. The sample contains 160,000 or so distinct CDR3 sequences, 23% of which appear only once. Sequenced material: PBMCs. These receptors were collected from a human donor in good health (CMV status not recorded). Some clones in this sample may be carry-over from other donors' samples.

V usage is TRBV7-4 and J usage is TRBJ2-1, with D perhaps assigned TRBD1 or TRBD2 (5 bases each). The CDR3 extends over 14 amino acids. Germline V gene lookup returns CDR1 SGHVT and CDR2 SQSDAQ. Trimming cost V 3 bases and J 2 bases, with 8 bases left between them. The CDR3 reads CASSFEGPYNEQFF. As DNA, the CDR3 is TGTGCCAGCAGCTTCGAGGGGCCCTACAATGAGCAGTTCTTC.

This clonotype was counted between two and nine times. The gene calls are TRBV9 and TRBJ2-2; no reliable D call. Looked up from germline, CDR1 is SGDLS and CDR2 is YYNGEE. Trimming left V 0 bases short and J 0 bases short, with 9 bases between. The CDR3 is made up of 16 amino acids. Written as DNA, the CDR3 is TGTGCCAGCAGCGTAGCTTGGGCAGCGAACACCGGGGAGCTGTTTTTT. It translates to CASSVAWAANTGELFF.

The rearrangement links TRBV7-6 to TRBJ2-3; the D gene could be TRBD1 or TRBD2 (5 bases each). Looked up from germline, CDR1 is SGHVS and CDR2 is FNYEAQ. The CDR3 sequence is 17 residues long. V was clipped by 1 base and J by 0 bases, with 14 bases between them. The CDR3 nucleotides are TGTGCCAGCAGCTTAGGACCTGGGGGAACTAGCACAGATACGCAGTATTTT. It is translated as CASSLGPGGTSTDTQYF.

The CDR3 spells CASSLQGAGNTIYF. For the CDR3, the DNA is TGTGCCAGCAGTCTACAGGGTGCGGGAAACACCATATATTTT. The chain combines TRBV28 with TRBJ1-3, with D possibly TRBD1 on 6 matching bases. This CDR3 region has 14 residues. Looked up from germline, CDR1 is MDHEN and CDR2 is SYDVKM. V was shortened by 5 bases and J by 4 bases, with 12 bases between the two germline ends. The full variable domain, with the rest looked up from reference TRBV28 and TRBJ1-3, is DVKVTQSSRYLVKRTGEKVFLECVQDMDHENMFWYRQDPGLGLRLIYFSYDVKMKEKGDIPEGYSVSREKKERFSLILESASTNQTSMYLCASSLQGAGNTIYFGEGSWLTVV.

The chain recombines TRBV10-3 with TRBJ2-2; D call uncertain. The ends were cut back, 7 bases at V and 1 base at J, with 4 bases in the middle. Germline-derived CDR1 and CDR2 are ENHRY and SYGVKD. The length of the CDR3 is 12 residues. CDR3 sequence reads: CAIKENTGELFF. The CDR3 region has the DNA TGTGCCATCAAGGAGAACACCGGGGAGCTGTTTTTT.

This clonotype came up many times. J is TRBJ2-5 and V is TRBV7-2; 9 bases are shared with TRBD2. Germline CDR1 is SGHTA and CDR2 is FQGNSA. The ends lost 1 base at V and 5 bases at J; junction bases unmatched: 14. The CDR3 totals 18 residues. CDR3 region: CASSLGFGGGGARETQYF. Here the CDR3 DNA reads TGTGCCAGCAGCTTAGGCTTCGGAGGCGGGGGGGCCCGGGAGACCCAGTACTTC.

This clonotype was seen at least ten times. This rearrangement joins TRBV7-6 to TRBJ1-4; 7 bases agree with TRBD1. CDR1 and CDR2 from the germline V gene are SGHVS and FNYEAQ. The CDR3 extends over 15 amino acids. The trim removed 2 bases at V and 3 bases at J, leaving 3 bases unmatched. CDR3 protein: CASSLRGLANEKLFF. The CDR3 DNA sequence: TGTGCCAGCAGCTTAAGGGGGCTGGCTAATGAAAAACTGTTTTTT.

This clonotype was observed many times. The chain links TRBV23-1 to TRBJ2-7; D tentatively fits TRBD1 or TRBD2 (5 bases each). TRBV23-1 is sorted into the ORF group, with uncertain function. V dropped 6 bases and J dropped 5 bases, with 17 bases sitting between them. CDR3 length: 14 amino acids. CDR3 sequence (DNA): TGCGCCAGCAGCCCAGCCGGGGACCTAAACGAGCAGTACTTC. It translates to CASSPAGDLNEQYF.

This clonotype was picked up many times. V gene TRBV7-2 combines with J gene TRBJ1-5, with 8 positions matching TRBD1. V lost 4 bases, J lost 3 bases, and 5 bases stayed unmatched. The CDR3 contains 15 residues. The germline V gene has CDR1 SGHTA and CDR2 FQGNSA. CDR3 in DNA: TGTGCCAGCAGCTCCGGACAGGGACCCAATCAGCCCCAGCATTTT. This gives the protein CASSSGQGPNQPQHF.

This clonotype occurred a few times. In DNA, the CDR3 is TGCAGTGCTCGACTAGTCGGTGGGCAAGATACGCAGTATTTT. This translates into CSARLVGGQDTQYF. This chain connects TRBV20-1 to TRBJ2-3; D may be TRBD2 (6 bases). Germline CDR1 is DFQATT and CDR2 is SNEGSKA (reference sequence). The CDR3 length is 14 residues. Trimming cost V 5 bases and J 5 bases, with 17 bases left between them.

There are a few counts of this clonotype. The V call is TRBV7-2, the J call TRBJ1-6, with unresolved D. Looked up from germline, CDR1 is SGHTA and CDR2 is FQGNSA. The V end lost 1 base, the J end lost 4 bases, and 5 bases lay between the germline ends. The CDR3 length is 14 residues. The CDR3 coding sequence is TGTGCCAGCAGCTTAGGCCCTTATAATTCACCCCTCCACTTT. Residues: CASSLGPYNSPLHF.

The rearrangement joins TRBV7-3 to TRBJ2-3; a weak D match, TRBD2 (6 bases). Germline CDR1 reads SGHTA; CDR2 reads FQGTGA. Trimming removed 6 bases at V and 5 bases at J, with 15 bases between. This CDR3 spans 14 amino acids. The CDR3 bases are TGTGCCAGCAGTCTTACCGGGACTCGAGATACGCAGTATTTT. Protein: CASSLTGTRDTQYF.

This chain links TRBV3-1 with TRBJ1-1; D might be TRBD1 (6 bases). The V end was cut by 4 bases, the J end by 4 bases, with 16 bases between. The CDR3 covers 15 residues. The germline V gene has CDR1 LGHDT and CDR2 YNNKEL (reference sequence). The DNA for the CDR3 is TGTGCCAGCAGCCCGCTCACAGGGTCCCGCACTGAAGCTTTCTTT. Amino acids: CASSPLTGSRTEAFF.

This chain connects TRBV5-1 to TRBJ1-1; the D is unclear. The CDR3 consists of 14 residues. Per germline, CDR1 SGHRS and CDR2 YFSETQ. Trimming stripped 3 bases from V and 3 bases from J, with 12 bases between. In DNA, the CDR3 is TGCGCCAGCAGCTCGGAGTATGGAGACACTGAAGCTTTCTTT. This translates into CASSSEYGDTEAFF.

This clonotype has a count of ten or more. The chain recombines TRBV5-6 with TRBJ1-2; D remains unclear. The CDR3 has 13 residues. Germline lookup yields CDR1 SGHDT and CDR2 YYEEEE. V was shortened by 0 bases and J by 5 bases, with 8 bases between the two germline ends. CDR3 DNA sequence: TGTGCCAGCAGCTTGGCCGCCAGGTATGGCTACACCTTC. This gives the protein CASSLAARYGYTF.

In this sample, this clonotype turned up many times. The genes are TRBV28 and TRBJ2-1; 7 positions agree with TRBD2. The germline V gene has CDR1 MDHEN and CDR2 SYDVKM. V shed 7 bases, J shed 1 base, and the junction held 13 bases outside the gene matches. The CDR3 contains 17 residues. CDR3 loop: CASTASGTPGSYNEQFF. CDR3 nucleotide sequence: TGTGCCAGCACGGCCAGCGGGACCCCCGGGTCCTACAATGAGCAGTTCTTC.

V and J are TRBV18 and TRBJ2-3, with unresolved D. Trimming removed 4 bases at V and 0 bases at J, with 11 bases between. CDR1 is KGHSH and CDR2 is LQKENI in the germline V gene. The CDR3 contains 15 residues. CDR3 region: CASSLQITSTDTQYF. The CDR3 DNA reads as TGTGCCAGCTCACTACAGATCACTAGCACAGATACGCAGTATTTT. The variable domain in full, completed from reference TRBV18 and TRBJ2-3, reads NAGVMQNPRHLVRRRGQEARLRCSPMKGHSHVYWYRQLPEEGLKFMVYLQKENIIDESGMPKERFSAEFPKEGPSILRIQQVVRGDSAAYFCASSLQITSTDTQYFGPGTRLTVL.